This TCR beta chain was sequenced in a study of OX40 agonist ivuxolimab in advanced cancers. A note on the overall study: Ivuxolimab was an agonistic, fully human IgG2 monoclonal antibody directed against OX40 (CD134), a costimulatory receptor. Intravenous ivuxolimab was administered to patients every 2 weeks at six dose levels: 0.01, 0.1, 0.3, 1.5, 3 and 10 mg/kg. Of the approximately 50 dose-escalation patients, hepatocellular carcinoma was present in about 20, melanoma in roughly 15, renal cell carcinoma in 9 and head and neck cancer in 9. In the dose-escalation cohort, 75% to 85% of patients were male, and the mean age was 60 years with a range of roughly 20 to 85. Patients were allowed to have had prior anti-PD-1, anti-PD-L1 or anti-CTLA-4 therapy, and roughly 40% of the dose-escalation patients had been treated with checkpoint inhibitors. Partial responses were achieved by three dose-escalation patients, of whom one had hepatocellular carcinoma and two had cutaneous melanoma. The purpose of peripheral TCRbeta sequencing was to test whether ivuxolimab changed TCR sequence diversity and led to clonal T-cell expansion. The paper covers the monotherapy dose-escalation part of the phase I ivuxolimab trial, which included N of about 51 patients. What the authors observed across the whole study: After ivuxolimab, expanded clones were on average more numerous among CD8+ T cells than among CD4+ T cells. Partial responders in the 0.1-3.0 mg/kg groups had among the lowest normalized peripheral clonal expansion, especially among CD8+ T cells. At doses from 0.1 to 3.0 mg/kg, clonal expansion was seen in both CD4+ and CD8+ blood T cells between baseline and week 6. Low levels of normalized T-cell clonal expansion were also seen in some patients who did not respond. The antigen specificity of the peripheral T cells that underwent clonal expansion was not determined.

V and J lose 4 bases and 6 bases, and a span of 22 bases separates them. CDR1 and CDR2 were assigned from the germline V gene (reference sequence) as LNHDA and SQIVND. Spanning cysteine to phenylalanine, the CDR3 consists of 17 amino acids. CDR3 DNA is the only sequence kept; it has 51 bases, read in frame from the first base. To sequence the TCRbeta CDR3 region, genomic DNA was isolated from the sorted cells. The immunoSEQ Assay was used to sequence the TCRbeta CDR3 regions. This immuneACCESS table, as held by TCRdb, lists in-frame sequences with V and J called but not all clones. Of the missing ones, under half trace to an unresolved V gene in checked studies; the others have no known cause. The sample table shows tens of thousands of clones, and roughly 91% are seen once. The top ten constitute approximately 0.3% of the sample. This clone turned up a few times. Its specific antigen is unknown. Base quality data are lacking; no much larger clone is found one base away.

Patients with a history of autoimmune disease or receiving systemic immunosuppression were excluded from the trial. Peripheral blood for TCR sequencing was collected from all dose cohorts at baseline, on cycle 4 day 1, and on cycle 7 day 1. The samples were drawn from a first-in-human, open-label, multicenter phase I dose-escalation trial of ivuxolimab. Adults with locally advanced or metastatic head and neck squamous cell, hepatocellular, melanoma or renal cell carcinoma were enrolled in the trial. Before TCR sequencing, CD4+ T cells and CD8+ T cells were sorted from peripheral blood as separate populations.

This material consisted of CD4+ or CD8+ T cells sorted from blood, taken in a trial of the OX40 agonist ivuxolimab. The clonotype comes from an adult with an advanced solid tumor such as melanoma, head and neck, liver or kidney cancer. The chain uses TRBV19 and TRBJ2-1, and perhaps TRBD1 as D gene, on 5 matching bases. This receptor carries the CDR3 CASSNTWTRGGINEQFF. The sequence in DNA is TGTGCCAGTAGTAACACGTGGACAAGAGGTGGGATCAATGAGCAGTTCTTC.